This T cell receptor (beta chain) was sequenced during a study of blood T cells in healthy people across ages. A J-beta primer mix and a sample-barcoded 5' primer were used in a second PCR of roughly 6 to 12 cycles. TCRdb re-derived calls from the 5' RACE reads in MiXCR, one entry per CDR3 protein. The sample includes hundreds of thousands of distinct CDR3 sequences, 47% of them seen just once. This clonotype came up a few times. CDR3 size: 18 residues. V lost 1 base to trimming and J lost 0 bases, with 18 bases between them. Germline loops: CDR1 SGHTA, CDR2 FQGNSA. The sequenced material came from blood. This sequence was found in an older man in good health. The V and J genes are TRBV7-2 and TRBJ1-2; D ambiguous. CDR3 DNA sequence: TGTGCCAGCAGCTTAGTTTTTTCTGCAGCGGCAGCTAACTATGGCTACACCTTC. It specifies CASSLVFSAAAANYGYTF.